This TCR beta chain was recorded in a study of vaccination effects on CD4 cells after COVID-19 (dated 2022 in TCRdb). Some background on the complete study: Across the study, the median time from the second dose to post-vaccine sampling was 72 days (range 14 to 241). SARS-CoV-2 spike-specific CD4+ TCR repertoires were compared before and after mRNA vaccination in COVID-19 convalescent patients and in infection-naive vaccine recipients. The full study included around nine COVID-19 convalescent patients and a handful of SARS-CoV-2-naive healthy vaccine recipients. In the study, cultures from other donors were sequenced using the Oncomine TCR Beta short-read assay on an Illumina iSeq 100.

The ViraFEST assay stimulated PBMC with viral peptide pools and then used TCR sequencing to identify antigen-specific CD4+ T cell clonotypes by expansion. After about 9 days of culture, CD4+ T cells were isolated with the EasySep CD4+ T cell isolation kit. Each participant got two doses of an mRNA SARS-CoV-2 vaccine, either BNT162b2 or mRNA-1273. Negative nucleocapsid antibody results before and after vaccination confirmed that the healthy vaccine recipients had no prior SARS-CoV-2 infection. Each well held fewer than 2.5 million PBMC cultured in IMDM containing roughly 5% human AB serum, 9.5 to 10 IU/ml IL-2 and gentamicin, along with about 10 ug/ml peptides. Half of the culture medium was replaced with fresh IL-2-containing medium on days 3 and 7. Unless noted otherwise, every peptide stimulation condition was cultured in triplicate wells. Using Ficoll-Paque Plus gradient centrifugation, PBMC were separated from whole blood and then either used fresh or cryopreserved at -140C. The spike proteins of SARS-CoV-2 and of the common cold coronaviruses HCoV-NL63, HCoV-OC43 and HCoV-229E were spanned by overlapping peptide pools. The QIAamp micro DNA kit was used to extract genomic DNA from the cultured CD4+ T cells.

To prepare the library, the immunoSEQ multiplex PCR assay was applied. DNA from the cultured, isolated CD4+ T cells was subjected to TCR beta CDR3 sequencing. In the original analysis: Non-productive TCR sequences were discarded, and reads were trimmed to the CDR3 region, with only CDR3s of 7 or more amino acids retained. Antigen-specific clonotypes were identified with the MANAFEST web app by comparing expansion in peptide wells against reference cultures. To be called positive, a clone needed expansion at FDR<0.05 compared with the reference and with all other wells, an odds ratio greater than 5, and a frequency greater than 0.1% in two replicate wells. A clonotype was defined as cross-reactive if the clonotype was significantly expanded both in SARS-CoV-2 spike wells and in at least one common cold coronavirus spike condition. Levenshtein distance calculated with the stringdist R package was used to assess CDR3 similarity, and unrooted trees were constructed with ape in R 3.6.1. Imported from immuneACCESS, the table was reduced by TCRdb to in-frame sequences with V and J called. These copies leave out some clones; in studies compared against another copy, an unresolved V gene accounts for under half, and the cause of the remainder is not known. The D gene and trimming were derived from the DNA, and the V and J assignments and clone size from that table. This sample holds 28,000 or so clones; about 83% were observed only once. Over 1.3% of the sample is taken by the ten largest.

As for this clone: It lacks a known antigen. There are no base qualities to consult, and no much larger clone falls within one base.

Study-wide findings and limitations: Among healthy vaccine recipients, nearly all vaccine-induced clones were SARS-CoV-2 mono-reactive, and just 1 of 255 was cross-reactive with common cold coronaviruses. Marked clonal contraction was observed in both infection-induced and vaccine-induced clones at late post-vaccination timepoints, consistent with waning T cell responses. The study was limited by a small number of convalescent patients and lacked early post-infection timepoints.

The germline V gene specifies MNHEY as CDR1 and SVGEGT as CDR2. V is cut by 2 bases and J by 0 bases, and the space between the germline ends is 12 bases. The CDR3 runs 16 amino acids, cysteine and phenylalanine included. CDR3 DNA only is kept here, 48 bases in frame from base 1. Here the sequenced sample was CD4+ T cells from PBMCs cultured with HCoV-NL63 spike peptides, taken after COVID-19 vaccination. The sample's cell subset or site label, decoded: HCoV-NL63 spike overlapping peptide pool stimulation. The chain is made from TRBV6-2 or TRBV6-3 and TRBJ2-3; the D gene could be TRBD1 or TRBD2, each one agreeing over 6 bases. This TCR derives from a human donor who received a COVID-19 vaccine. Some clones in this sample may be carry-over from other donors' samples. CDR3 sequence: CASSYPGGPSTDTQYF. The sequenced DNA is TGTGCCAGCAGTTACCCCGGGGGCCCTAGCACAGATACGCAGTATTTT.